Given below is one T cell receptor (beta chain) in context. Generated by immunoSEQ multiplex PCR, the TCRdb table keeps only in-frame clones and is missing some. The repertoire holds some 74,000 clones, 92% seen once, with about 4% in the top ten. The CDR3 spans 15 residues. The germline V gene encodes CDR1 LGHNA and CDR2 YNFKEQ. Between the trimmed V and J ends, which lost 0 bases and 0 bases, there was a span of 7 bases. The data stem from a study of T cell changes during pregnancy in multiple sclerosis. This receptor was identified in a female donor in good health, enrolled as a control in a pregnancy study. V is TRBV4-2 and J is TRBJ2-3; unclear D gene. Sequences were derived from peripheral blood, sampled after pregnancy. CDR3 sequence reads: CASSQEIASTDTQYF. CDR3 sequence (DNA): TGTGCCAGCAGCCAAGAAATAGCAAGCACAGATACGCAGTATTTT.